This T cell receptor beta chain derives from a study of early stage breast cancer tumors. The study, taken as a whole, reports: Unsorted bulk genomic DNA sequencing lacked pairing and functional marker data.

Germline CDR1 SGHAT, CDR2 FQNNGV. This CDR3 spans 12 amino acids. The ends were cut back, 3 bases at V and 0 bases at J, with 2 bases in the middle. Sequenced by immunoSEQ multiplex PCR; TCRdb stores in-frame clones only, minus some. The table lists about 70,000 clones, approximately 80% of them singletons, with approximately 4.5% in the top ten. Of note for this clone: Its antigen remains unidentified.

Sequencing input: blood. This chain uses TRBV11-2 with TRBJ1-1; D not resolved. This clonotype was sampled from a person aged 40-50 years with breast cancer. The CDR3 sequence is CASSFLNTEAFF. Written as DNA, the CDR3 is TGTGCCAGCAGCTTTTTGAACACTGAAGCTTTCTTT.